This T cell receptor (beta chain) was retrieved from a study of T cell responses to AZD1222 COVID-19 vaccine. Study-wide findings and caveats: The span of vaccine-associated CD4 TCRs extended across spike, with dominance at 160-218 and 743-854. Increases in Spike-specific TCR breadth and depth were seen after two AZD1222 doses. Nearly half of spike-specific TCRs reportedly go after variant regions that carry no mutations.

Remarks on this clone: Its antigen remains unidentified.

This CDR3 is 15 amino acids long. The germline V and J ends were trimmed by 5 bases and 5 bases, with 16 bases remaining between them. Germline CDR1 MNHEY, CDR2 SVGEGT. The method was immunoSEQ multiplex PCR; TCRdb's version includes in-frame clones alone and lacks a portion of them. The table shows roughly 100,000 clones, with approximately 86% occurring only once. The TCR comes from an adult who received the MenACWY meningococcal vaccine as a control. This chain links TRBV6-2 or TRBV6-3 with TRBJ1-5, with D perhaps TRBD1 (6 bases). The specimen comprised peripheral blood, sampled 28 days after the second dose of the MenACWY control vaccine. The CDR3 sequence: CASSKVTGGDQPQHF. The CDR3 bases are TGTGCCAGCAGTAAGGTGACAGGAGGTGATCAGCCCCAGCATTTT.